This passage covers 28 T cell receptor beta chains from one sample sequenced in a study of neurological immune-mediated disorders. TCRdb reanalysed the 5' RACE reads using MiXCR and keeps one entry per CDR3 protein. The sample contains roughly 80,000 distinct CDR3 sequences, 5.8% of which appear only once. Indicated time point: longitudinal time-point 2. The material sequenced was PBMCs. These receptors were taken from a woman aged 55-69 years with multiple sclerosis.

The CDR3 here is CASSELAGAGNQPQHF. The CDR3 DNA reads TGTGCCAGCAGTGAATTGGCAGGGGCCGGCAATCAGCCCCAGCATTTT. The chain links TRBV6-1 to TRBJ1-5, with D maybe TRBD1 (6 bases). V was clipped by 2 bases and J by 2 bases, with 13 bases between them. CDR3 length: 16 residues. Germline CDR1 reads MNHNS; CDR2 reads SASEGT.

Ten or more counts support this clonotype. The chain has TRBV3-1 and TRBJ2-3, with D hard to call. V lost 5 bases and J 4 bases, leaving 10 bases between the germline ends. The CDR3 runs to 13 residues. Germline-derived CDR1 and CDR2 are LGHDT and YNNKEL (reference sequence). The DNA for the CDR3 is TGTGCCAGCAGCTCTGTTGGCCCAGATACGCAGTATTTT. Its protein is CASSSVGPDTQYF.

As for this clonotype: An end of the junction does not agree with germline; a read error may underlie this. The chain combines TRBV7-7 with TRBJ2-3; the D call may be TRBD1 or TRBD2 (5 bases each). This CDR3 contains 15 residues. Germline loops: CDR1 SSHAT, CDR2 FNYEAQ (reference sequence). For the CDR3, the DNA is TGTGCTAGCAGCACCGGGACCTTACTCTCGGATACGCAGTATTTT. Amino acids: CASSTGTLLSDTQYF.

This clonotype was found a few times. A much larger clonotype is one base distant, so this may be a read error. The CDR3 loop is CASSRGLALHF. Here the CDR3 DNA reads TGTGCCAGCAGTCGCGGCCTGGCCCTCCACTTT. This chain uses TRBV28 with TRBJ1-6, with D hard to call. V was shortened by 5 bases and J by 14 bases, with 10 bases between the two germline ends. Germline-derived CDR1 and CDR2 are MDHEN and SYDVKM. CDR3 length: 11 residues.

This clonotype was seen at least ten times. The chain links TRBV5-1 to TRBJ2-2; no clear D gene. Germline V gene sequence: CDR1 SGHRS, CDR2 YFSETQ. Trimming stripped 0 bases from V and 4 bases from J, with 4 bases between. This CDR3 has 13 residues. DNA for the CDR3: TGCGCCAGCAGCTTGGTTATCACCGGGGAGCTGTTTTTT. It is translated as CASSLVITGELFF.

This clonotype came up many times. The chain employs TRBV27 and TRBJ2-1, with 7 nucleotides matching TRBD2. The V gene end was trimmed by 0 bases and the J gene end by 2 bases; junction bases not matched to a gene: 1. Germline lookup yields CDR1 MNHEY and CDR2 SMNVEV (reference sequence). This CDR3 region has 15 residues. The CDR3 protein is CASSLSAGAYNEQFF. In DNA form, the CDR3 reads TGTGCCAGCAGTTTATCGGCGGGGGCCTACAATGAGCAGTTCTTC.

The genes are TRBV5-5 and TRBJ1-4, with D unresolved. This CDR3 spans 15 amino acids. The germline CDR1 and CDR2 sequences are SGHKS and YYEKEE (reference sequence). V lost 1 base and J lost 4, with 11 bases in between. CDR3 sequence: CASSLYGHNNEKLFF. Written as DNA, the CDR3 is TGTGCCAGCAGCTTGTATGGGCACAATAATGAAAAACTGTTTTTT. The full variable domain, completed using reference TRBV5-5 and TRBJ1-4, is DAGVTQSPTHLIKTRGQQVTLRCSPISGHKSVSWYQQVLGQGPQFIFQYYEKEERGRGNFPDRFSARQFPNYSSELNVNALLLGDSALYLCASSLYGHNNEKLFFGSGTQLSVL.

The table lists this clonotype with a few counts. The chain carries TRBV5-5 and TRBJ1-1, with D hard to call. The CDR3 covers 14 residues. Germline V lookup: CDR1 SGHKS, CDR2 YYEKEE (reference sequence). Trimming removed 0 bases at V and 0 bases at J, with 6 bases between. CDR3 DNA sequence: TGTGCCAGCAGCTTGGCCGCGGTGAACACTGAAGCTTTCTTT. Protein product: CASSLAAVNTEAFF.

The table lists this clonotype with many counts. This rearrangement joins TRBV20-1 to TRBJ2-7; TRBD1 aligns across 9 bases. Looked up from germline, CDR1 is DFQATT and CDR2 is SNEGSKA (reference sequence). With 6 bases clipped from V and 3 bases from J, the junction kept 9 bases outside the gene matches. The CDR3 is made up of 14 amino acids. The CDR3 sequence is CSASDRGTLYEQYF. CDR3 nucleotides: TGCAGTGCATCTGACAGGGGGACGCTCTACGAGCAGTACTTC.

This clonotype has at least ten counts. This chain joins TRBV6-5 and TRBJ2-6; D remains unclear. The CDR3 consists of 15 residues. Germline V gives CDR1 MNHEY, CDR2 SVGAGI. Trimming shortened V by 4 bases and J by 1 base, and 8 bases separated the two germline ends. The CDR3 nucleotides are TGTGCCAGCAGTTTCCACAGTTCTGGGGCCAACGTCCTGACTTTC. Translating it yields CASSFHSSGANVLTF.

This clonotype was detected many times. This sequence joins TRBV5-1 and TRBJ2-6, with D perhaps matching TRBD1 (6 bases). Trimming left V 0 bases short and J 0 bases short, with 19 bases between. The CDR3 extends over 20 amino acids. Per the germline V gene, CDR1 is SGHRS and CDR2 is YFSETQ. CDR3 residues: CASSLEEQGSLGSGANVLTF. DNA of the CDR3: TGCGCCAGCAGCTTGGAAGAACAGGGTTCCCTGGGCTCTGGGGCCAACGTCCTGACTTTC.

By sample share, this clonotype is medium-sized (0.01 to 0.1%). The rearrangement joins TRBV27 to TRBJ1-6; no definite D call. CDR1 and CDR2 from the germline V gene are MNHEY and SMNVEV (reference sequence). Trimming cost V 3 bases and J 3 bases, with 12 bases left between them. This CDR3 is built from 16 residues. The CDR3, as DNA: TGTGCCAGCAGTTTGTCTTACCCTAGCTATAATTCACCCCTCCACTTT. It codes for CASSLSYPSYNSPLHF.

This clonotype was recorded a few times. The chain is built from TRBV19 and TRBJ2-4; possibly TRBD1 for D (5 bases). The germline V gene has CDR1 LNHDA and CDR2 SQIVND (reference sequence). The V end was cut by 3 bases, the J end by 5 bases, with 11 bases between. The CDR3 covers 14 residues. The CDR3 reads CASSISQGQNIQYF. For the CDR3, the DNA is TGTGCCAGTAGTATCAGCCAGGGCCAAAACATTCAGTACTTC. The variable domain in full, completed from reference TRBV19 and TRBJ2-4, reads DGGITQSPKYLFRKEGQNVTLSCEQNLNHDAMYWYRQDPGQGLRLIYYSQIVNDFQKGDIAEGYSVSREKKESFPLTVTSAQKNPTAFYLCASSISQGQNIQYFGAGTRLSVL.

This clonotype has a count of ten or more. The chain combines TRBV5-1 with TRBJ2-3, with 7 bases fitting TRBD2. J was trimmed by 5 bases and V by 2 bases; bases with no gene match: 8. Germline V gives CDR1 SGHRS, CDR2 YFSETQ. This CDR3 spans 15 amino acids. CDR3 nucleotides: TGCGCCAGCAGCTTTGTGTCTAGCGGAGGAGATACGCAGTATTTT. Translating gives CASSFVSSGGDTQYF.

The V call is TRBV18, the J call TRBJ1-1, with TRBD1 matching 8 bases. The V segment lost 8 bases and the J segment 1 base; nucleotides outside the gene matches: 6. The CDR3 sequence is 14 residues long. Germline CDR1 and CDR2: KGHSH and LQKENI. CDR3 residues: CASRTGQENTEAFF. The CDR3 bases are TGTGCCAGCCGGACAGGGCAAGAGAACACTGAAGCTTTCTTT.

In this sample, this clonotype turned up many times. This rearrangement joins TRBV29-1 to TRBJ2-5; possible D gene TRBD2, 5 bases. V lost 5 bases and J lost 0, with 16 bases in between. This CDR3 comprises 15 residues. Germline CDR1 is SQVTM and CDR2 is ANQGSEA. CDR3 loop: CSVLGDYPYQETQYF. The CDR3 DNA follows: TGCAGCGTTTTGGGTGACTACCCGTACCAAGAGACCCAGTACTTC. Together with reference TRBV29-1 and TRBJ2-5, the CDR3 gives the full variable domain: SAVISQKPSRDICQRGTSLTIQCQVDSQVTMMFWYRQQPGQSLTLIATANQGSEATYESGFVIDKFPISRPNLTFSTLTVSNMSPEDSSIYLCSVLGDYPYQETQYFGPGTRLLVL.

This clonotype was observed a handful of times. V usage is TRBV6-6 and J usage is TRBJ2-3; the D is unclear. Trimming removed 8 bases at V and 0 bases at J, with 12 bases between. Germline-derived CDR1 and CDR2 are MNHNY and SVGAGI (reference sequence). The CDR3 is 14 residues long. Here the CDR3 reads CASGVTVSTDTQYF. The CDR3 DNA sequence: TGTGCCAGCGGGGTAACAGTAAGCACAGATACGCAGTATTTT.

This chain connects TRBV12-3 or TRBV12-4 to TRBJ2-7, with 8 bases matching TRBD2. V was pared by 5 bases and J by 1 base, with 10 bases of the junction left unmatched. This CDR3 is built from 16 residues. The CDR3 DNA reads TGTGCCAGCAGTCCCCCTAGTAGCGGGAAGTCCTACGAGCAGTACTTC. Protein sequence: CASSPPSSGKSYEQYF.

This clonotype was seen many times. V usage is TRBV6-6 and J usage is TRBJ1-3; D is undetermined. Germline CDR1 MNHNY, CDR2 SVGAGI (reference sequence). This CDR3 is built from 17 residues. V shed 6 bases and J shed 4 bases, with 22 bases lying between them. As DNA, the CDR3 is TGTGCCAGCAGCCAACTCGGCCACGGAGTCCAAGGAAACACCATATATTTT. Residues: CASSQLGHGVQGNTIYF.

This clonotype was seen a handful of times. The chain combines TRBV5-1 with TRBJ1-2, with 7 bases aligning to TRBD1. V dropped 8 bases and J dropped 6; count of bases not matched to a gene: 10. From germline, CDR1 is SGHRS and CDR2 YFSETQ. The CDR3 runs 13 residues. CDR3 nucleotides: TGCGCCAGTCGGACAGGCCCGAACCATGGCTACACCTTC. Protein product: CASRTGPNHGYTF.

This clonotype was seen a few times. DNA of the CDR3: TGTGCCAGCTCACCACCGGCAGACCCCAATGAGCAGTTCTTC. It specifies CASSPPADPNEQFF. The rearrangement joins TRBV18 to TRBJ2-1; D is unresolved. Trimming removed 0 bases from V and 6 bases from J, with 9 bases in between. Germline V gene data show CDR1 as KGHSH and CDR2 as LQKENI. The CDR3 has 14 residues.

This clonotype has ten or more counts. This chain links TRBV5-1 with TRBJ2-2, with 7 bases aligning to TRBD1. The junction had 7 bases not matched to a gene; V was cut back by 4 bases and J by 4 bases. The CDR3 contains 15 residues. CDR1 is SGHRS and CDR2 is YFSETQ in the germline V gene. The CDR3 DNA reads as TGCGCCAGCAGCACCGACAGGGTACCCACCGGGGAGCTGTTTTTT. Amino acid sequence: CASSTDRVPTGELFF.

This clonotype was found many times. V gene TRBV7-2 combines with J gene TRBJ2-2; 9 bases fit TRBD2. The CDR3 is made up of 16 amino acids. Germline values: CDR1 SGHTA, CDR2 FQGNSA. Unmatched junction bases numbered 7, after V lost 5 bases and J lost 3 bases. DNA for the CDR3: TGTGCCAGCAGCCCCACCGGGACTAGCTACACCGGGGAGCTGTTTTTT. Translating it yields CASSPTGTSYTGELFF.

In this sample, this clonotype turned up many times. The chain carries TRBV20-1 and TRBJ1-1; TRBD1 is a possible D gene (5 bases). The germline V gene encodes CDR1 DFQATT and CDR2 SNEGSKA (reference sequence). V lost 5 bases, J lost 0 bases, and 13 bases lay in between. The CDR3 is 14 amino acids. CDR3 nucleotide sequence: TGCAGTGCTGCCCCTGACAGTATGAACACTGAAGCTTTCTTT. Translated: CSAAPDSMNTEAFF.

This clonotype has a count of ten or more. The CDR3 reads CAISFRGNEQYF. The CDR3 DNA reads TGTGCCATCAGCTTCAGGGGGAACGAGCAGTACTTC. This chain uses TRBV10-3 with TRBJ2-7, with 7 bases matching TRBD1. In germline, CDR1 is ENHRY, CDR2 SYGVKD. Trimming at V came to 6 bases and at J to 5 bases, leaving 4 bases not matched to a gene. This CDR3 is built from 12 residues.

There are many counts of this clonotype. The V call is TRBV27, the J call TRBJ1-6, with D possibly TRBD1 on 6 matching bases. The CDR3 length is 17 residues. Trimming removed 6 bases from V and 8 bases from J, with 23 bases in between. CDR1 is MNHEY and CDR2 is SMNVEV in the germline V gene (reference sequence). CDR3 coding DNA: TGTGCCAGCAGCCCCCGGGGGGGGCTGGGGGTTGATTCACCCCTCCACTTT. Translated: CASSPRGGLGVDSPLHF.

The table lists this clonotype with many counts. The CDR3 here is CASSVSSFSYEQYF. The CDR3 DNA reads TGTGCCAGCAGCGTATCTTCATTCTCCTACGAGCAGTACTTC. The rearrangement links TRBV9 to TRBJ2-7, with D hard to call. The CDR3 sequence is 14 residues long. Trimming removed 1 base at V and 0 bases at J, with 8 bases between. CDR1 is SGDLS and CDR2 is YYNGEE in the germline V gene.

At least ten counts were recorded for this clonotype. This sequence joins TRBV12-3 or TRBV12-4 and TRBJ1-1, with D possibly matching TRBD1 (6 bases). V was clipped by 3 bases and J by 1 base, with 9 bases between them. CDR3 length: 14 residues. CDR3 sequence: CASSFAGANTEAFF. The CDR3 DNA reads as TGTGCCAGCAGTTTCGCGGGGGCGAACACTGAAGCTTTCTTT.